The present TCR beta chain was sequenced within a study of T-cell reconstitution after alpha-beta-depleted transplantation in children. Study-wide points: The high TCRbeta diversity at day 60 in some patients came from surviving recipient T cells and thymic progenitors. Expanded clones from the graft, numbering several hundred, reportedly supplied alpha-beta T cells about two months after transplant. T-cell counts and diversity at one year post-transplant came mainly from newly produced T cells.

There are 16 residues in the CDR3. V shed 3 bases and J 8 bases; nucleotides not matched to a gene: 11. To note about this clonotype: No antigen is known for it.

Unique molecular identifiers were incorporated during preparation of the TCRbeta library. MiXCR, run by TCRdb on the PCR reads, gives a single entry per CDR3 protein. This sample carries about 610,000 distinct CDR3 sequences, roughly 27% of them seen once, and the ten largest clones take 30% to 45%. The specimen was PBMCs, collected before TCRalphabeta/CD19-depleted stem cell transplant. The receptor's source is a boy in the first two years of life with Wiskott-Aldrich syndrome, due to receive a stem cell transplant. The chain links TRBV12-3 or TRBV12-4 to TRBJ2-1, with 9 nucleotides matching TRBD2. DNA for the CDR3: TGTGCCAGCAGTTTCCGCCTTAGCGGGAGCGGTGATGAGCAGTTCTTC. Translating gives CASSFRLSGSGDEQFF.